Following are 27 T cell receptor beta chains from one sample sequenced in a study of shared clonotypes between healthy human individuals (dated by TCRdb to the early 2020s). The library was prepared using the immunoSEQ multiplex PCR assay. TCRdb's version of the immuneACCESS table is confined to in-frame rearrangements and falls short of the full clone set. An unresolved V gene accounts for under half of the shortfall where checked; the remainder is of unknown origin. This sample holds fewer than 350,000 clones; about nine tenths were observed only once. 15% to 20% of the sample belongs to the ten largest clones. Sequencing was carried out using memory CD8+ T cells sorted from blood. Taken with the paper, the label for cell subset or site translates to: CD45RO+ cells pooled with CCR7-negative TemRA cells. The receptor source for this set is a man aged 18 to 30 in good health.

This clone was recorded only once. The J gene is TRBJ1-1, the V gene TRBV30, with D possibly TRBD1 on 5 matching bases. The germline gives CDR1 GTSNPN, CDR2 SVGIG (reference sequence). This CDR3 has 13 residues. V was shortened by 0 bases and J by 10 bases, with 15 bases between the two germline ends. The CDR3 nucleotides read TGTGCCTGGAGTGTAACCCAGGGCGCAGGAGCTTTCTTT. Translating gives CAWSVTQGAGAFF.

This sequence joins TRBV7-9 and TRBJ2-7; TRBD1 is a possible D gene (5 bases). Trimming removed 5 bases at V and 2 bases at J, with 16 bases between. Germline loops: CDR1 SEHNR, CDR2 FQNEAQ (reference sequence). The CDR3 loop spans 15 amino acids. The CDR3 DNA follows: TGTGCCAGCAGCCAGAAGGCAGGGCGAACCTACGAGCAGTACTTC. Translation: CASSQKAGRTYEQYF. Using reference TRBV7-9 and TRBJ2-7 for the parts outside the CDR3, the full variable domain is DTGVSQNPRHKITKRGQNVTFRCDPISEHNRLYWYRQTLGQGPEFLTYFQNEAQLEKSRLLSDRFSAERPKGSFSTLEIQRTEQGDSAMYLCASSQKAGRTYEQYFGPGTRLTVT.

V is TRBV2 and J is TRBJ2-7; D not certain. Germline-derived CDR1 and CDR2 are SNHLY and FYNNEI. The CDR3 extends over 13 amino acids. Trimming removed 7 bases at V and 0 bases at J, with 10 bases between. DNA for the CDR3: TGTGCCAGCAAAGCTCTCCCCTCCTACGAGCAGTACTTC. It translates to CASKALPSYEQYF.

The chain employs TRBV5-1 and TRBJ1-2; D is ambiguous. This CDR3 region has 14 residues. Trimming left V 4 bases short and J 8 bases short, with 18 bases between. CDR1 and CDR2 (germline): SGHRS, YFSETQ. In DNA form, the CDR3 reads TGCGCCAGCAGCGCGACCTACAACGGCGGCGGCTACACCTTC. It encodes CASSATYNGGGYTF.

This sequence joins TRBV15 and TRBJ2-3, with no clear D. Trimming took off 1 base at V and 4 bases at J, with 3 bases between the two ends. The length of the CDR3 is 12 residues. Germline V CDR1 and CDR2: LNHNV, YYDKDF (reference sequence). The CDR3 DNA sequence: TGTGCCACCAGCAGAGCCCCAGATACGCAGTATTTT. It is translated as CATSRAPDTQYF.

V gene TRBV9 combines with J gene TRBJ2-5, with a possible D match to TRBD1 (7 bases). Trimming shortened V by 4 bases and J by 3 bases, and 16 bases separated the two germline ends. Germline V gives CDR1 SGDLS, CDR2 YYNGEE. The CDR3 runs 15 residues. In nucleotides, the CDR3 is TGTGCCAGCAGCCCCCACAGGGGAGGAGAAGAGACCCAGTACTTC. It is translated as CASSPHRGGEETQYF.

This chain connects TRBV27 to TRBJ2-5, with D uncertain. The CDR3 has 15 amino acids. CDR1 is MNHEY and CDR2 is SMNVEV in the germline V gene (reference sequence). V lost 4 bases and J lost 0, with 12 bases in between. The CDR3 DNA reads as TGTGCCAGCAGTTCCCGCGAGGTGTACCAAGAGACCCAGTACTTC. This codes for CASSSREVYQETQYF.

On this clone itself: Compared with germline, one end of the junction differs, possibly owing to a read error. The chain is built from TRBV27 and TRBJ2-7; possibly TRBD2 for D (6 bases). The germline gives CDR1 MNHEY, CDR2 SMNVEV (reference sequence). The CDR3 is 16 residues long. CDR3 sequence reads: CASSLITSSGPYGQYF. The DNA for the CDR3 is TGTGCCAGCAGCCTAATTACTAGCTCTGGACCGTACGGGCAGTACTTC.

The CDR3 here is CASSPTGVYGYTF. The CDR3 region has the DNA TGTGCCAGCAGTCCCACAGGGGTCTATGGCTACACCTTC. This sequence joins TRBV27 and TRBJ1-2; 7 bases are shared with TRBD1. V lost 5 bases, J lost 4 bases, and 4 bases stayed unmatched. Germline assignment: CDR1 MNHEY and CDR2 SMNVEV (reference sequence). This CDR3 has 13 residues.

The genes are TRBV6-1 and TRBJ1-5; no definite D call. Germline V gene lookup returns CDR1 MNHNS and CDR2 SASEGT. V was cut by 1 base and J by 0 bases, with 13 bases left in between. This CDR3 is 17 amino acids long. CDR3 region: CASSEVGGLISNQPQHF. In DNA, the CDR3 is TGTGCCAGCAGTGAAGTCGGCGGACTGATTAGCAATCAGCCCCAGCATTTT.

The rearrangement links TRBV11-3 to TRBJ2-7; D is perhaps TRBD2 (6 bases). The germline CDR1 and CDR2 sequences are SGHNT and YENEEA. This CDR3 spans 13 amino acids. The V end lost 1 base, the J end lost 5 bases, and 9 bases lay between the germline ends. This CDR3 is CASSLVPGDEQYF. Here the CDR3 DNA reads TGTGCCAGCAGCTTAGTGCCGGGGGACGAGCAGTACTTC.

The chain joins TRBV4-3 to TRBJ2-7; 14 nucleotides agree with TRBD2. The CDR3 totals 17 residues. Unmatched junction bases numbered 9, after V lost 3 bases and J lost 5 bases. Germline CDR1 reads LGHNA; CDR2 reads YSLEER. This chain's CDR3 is CASSHGTSGSIADEQYF. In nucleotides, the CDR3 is TGCGCCAGCAGCCACGGGACTAGCGGGAGTATTGCGGACGAGCAGTACTTC.

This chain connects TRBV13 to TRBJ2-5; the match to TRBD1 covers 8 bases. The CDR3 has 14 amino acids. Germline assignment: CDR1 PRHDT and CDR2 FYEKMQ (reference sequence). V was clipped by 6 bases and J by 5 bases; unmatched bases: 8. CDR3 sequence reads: CASSGPGGSETQYF. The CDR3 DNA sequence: TGTGCCAGCAGTGGCCCAGGGGGCTCGGAGACCCAGTACTTC. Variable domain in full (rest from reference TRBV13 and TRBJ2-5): AAGVIQSPRHLIKEKRETATLKCYPIPRHDTVYWYQQGPGQDPQFLISFYEKMQSDKGSIPDRFSAQQFSDYHSELNMSSLELGDSALYFCASSGPGGSETQYFGPGTRLLVL.

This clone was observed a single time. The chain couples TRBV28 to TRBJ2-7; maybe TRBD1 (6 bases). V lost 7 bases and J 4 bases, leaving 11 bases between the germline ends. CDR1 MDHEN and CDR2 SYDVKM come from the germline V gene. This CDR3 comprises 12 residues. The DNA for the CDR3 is TGTGCCAGCAATCTACAGGGATACGAGCAGTACTTC. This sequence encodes CASNLQGYEQYF.

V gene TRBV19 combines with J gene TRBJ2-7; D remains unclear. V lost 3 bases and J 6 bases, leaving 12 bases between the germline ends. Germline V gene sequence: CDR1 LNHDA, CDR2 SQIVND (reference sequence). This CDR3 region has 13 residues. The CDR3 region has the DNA TGTGCCAGTAGTATGGCCATCGGCTCCGAGCAGTACTTC. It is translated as CASSMAIGSEQYF.

For the CDR3, the DNA is TGTGCCAGCAGCGGAGGGACAGGGGTCGTCAATGAGCAGTTCTTC. This translates into CASSGGTGVVNEQFF. This chain uses TRBV5-6 with TRBJ2-1; 10 bases fit TRBD1. CDR1 SGHDT and CDR2 YYEEEE come from the germline V gene. The CDR3 spans 15 residues. V shed 4 bases and J 6 bases; nucleotides not matched to a gene: 7.

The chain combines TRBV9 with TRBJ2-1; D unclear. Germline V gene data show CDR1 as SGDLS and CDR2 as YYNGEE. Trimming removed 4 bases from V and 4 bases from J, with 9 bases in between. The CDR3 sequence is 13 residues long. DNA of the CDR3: TGTGCCAGCAGCCCCCCCCTATACAATGAGCAGTTCTTC. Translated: CASSPPLYNEQFF.

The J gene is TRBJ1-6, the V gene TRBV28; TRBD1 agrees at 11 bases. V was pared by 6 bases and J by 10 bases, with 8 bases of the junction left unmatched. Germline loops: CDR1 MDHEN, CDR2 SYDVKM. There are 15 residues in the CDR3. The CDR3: CASSQRDRGYSPLHF. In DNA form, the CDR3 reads TGTGCCAGCAGCCAACGGGACAGGGGGTACTCACCCCTCCACTTT. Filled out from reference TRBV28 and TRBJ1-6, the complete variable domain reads DVKVTQSSRYLVKRTGEKVFLECVQDMDHENMFWYRQDPGLGLRLIYFSYDVKMKEKGDIPEGYSVSREKKERFSLILESASTNQTSMYLCASSQRDRGYSPLHFGNGTRLTVT.

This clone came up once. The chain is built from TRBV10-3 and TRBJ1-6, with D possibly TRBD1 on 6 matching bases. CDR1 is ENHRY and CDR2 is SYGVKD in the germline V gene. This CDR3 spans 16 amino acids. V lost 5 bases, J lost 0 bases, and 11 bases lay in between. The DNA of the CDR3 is TGTGCCATCAGTCGGACAGCGAGCTCCTATAATTCACCCCTCCACTTT. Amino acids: CAISRTASSYNSPLHF.

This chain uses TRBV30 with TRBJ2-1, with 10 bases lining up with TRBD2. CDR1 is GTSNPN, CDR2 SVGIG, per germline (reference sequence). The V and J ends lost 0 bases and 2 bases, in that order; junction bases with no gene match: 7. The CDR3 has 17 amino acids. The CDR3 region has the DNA TGTGCCTGGAGTGTACTTGGACTAGCGGATCCCTACAATGAGCAGTTCTTC. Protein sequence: CAWSVLGLADPYNEQFF. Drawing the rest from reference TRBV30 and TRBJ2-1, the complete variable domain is SQTIHQWPATLVQPVGSPLSLECTVEGTSNPNLYWYRQAAGRGLQLLFYSVGIGQISSEVPQNLSASRPQDRQFILSSKKLLLSDSGFYLCAWSVLGLADPYNEQFFGPGTRLTVL.

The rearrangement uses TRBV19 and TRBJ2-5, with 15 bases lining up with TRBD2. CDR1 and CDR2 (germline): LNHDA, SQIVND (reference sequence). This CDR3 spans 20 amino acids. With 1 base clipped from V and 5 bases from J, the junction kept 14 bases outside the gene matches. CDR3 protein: CASSIVAPGLAGGPHETQYF. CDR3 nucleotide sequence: TGTGCCAGTAGTATAGTGGCCCCCGGACTAGCGGGAGGGCCTCACGAGACCCAGTACTTC.

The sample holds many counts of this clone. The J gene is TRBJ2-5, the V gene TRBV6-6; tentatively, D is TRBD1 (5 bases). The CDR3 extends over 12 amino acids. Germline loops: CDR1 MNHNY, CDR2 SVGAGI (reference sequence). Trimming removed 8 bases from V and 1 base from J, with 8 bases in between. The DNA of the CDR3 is TGTGCCAGCGGGGCTACCCAAGAGACCCAGTACTTC. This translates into CASGATQETQYF.

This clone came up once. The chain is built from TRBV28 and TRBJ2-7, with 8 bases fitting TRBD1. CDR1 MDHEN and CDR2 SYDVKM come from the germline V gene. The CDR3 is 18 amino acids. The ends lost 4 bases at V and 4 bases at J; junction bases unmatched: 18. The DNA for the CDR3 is TGTGCCAGCAGTTCACCCCCCGGGCAGGGGGCATCATGGTACGAGCAGTACTTC. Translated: CASSSPPGQGASWYEQYF.

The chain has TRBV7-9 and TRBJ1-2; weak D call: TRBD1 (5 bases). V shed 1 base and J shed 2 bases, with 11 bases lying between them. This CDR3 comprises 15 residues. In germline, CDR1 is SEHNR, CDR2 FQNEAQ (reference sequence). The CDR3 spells CASSLGPGENYGYTF. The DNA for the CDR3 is TGTGCCAGCAGCTTAGGGCCGGGGGAAAACTATGGCTACACCTTC.

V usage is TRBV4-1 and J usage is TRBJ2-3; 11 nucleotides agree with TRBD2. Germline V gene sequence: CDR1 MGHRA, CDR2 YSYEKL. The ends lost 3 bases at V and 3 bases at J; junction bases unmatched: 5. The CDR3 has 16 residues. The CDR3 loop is CASSHPTSGNTDTQYF. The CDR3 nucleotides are TGCGCCAGCAGCCACCCGACTAGCGGGAATACAGATACGCAGTATTTT.

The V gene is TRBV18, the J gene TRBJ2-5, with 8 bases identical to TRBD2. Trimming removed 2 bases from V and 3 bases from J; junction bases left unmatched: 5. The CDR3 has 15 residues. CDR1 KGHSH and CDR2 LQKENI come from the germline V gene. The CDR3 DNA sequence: TGTGCCAGCTCACCAAGACTAGCGCAAAAAGAGACCCAGTACTTC. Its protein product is CASSPRLAQKETQYF. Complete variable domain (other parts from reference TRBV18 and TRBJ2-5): NAGVMQNPRHLVRRRGQEARLRCSPMKGHSHVYWYRQLPEEGLKFMVYLQKENIIDESGMPKERFSAEFPKEGPSILRIQQVVRGDSAAYFCASSPRLAQKETQYFGPGTRLLVL.

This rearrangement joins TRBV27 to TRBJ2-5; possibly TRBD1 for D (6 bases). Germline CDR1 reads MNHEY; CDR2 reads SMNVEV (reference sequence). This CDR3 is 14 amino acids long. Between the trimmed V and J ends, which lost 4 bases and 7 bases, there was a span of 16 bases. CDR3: CASSSIHRVWTQYF. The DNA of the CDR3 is TGTGCCAGCAGTTCTATACACAGGGTTTGGACCCAGTACTTC.